The present T cell receptor beta chain was sequenced within a study of coeliac disease. Background on the study: Coeliac patients had active, refractory type I, or gluten-free-diet-controlled disease.

Findings of the study overall: Control samples showed higher TRB and TRG clonality than intraepithelial and lamina propria samples in active celiac disease. The authors considered this approach unsuitable for unbiased detection of gliadin-specific T cells. Most TRB amino acid sequences occurred in only one sample.

Turning to this clone: Its antigen is unknown.

CDR1 and CDR2 from the germline V gene are PRHDT and FYEKMQ (reference sequence). The CDR3 is 16 amino acids. Trimming removed 3 bases at V and 2 bases at J, with 14 bases between. The table came from immunoSEQ multiplex PCR; TCRdb's copy has only in-frame clones and leaves some out. Among around 4,000 clones, approximately 65% were seen once, and the ten largest hold over 6.5%. This receptor was identified in a woman younger than 35 with active celiac disease. The V and J genes are TRBV13 and TRBJ1-5; a possible D gene is TRBD1 (6 bases). Sequenced input: intraepithelial lymphocytes from the gut. The CDR3 protein is CASSFGGAGGNQPQHF. The CDR3 region has the DNA TGTGCCAGCAGCTTTGGGGGGGCAGGAGGCAATCAGCCCCAGCATTTT.